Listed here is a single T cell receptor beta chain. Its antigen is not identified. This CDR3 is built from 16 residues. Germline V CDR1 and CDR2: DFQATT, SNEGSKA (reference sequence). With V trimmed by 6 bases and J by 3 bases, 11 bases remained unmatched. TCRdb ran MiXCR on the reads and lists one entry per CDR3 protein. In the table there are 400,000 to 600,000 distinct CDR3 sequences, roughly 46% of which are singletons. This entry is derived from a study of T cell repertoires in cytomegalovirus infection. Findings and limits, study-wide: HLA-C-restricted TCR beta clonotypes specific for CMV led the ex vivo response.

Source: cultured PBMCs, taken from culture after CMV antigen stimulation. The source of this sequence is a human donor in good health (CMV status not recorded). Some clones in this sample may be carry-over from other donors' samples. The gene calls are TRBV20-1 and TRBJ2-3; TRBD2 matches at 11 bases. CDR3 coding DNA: TGCAGTGCCCACGGGACTAGCGGCCAGAAGACAGATACGCAGTATTTT. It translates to CSAHGTSGQKTDTQYF.